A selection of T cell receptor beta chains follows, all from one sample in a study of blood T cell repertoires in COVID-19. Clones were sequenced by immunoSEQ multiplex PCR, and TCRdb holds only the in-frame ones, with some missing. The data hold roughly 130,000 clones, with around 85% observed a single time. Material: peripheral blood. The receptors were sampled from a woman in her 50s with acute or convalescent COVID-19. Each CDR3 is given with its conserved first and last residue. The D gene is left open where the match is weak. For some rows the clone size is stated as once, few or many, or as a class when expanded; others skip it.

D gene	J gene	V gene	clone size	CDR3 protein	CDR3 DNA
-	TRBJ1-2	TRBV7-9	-	CASSLYRQRGRQAGYGYTF	TGTGCCAGCAGCTTATACCGGCAGAGAGGGAGGCAGGCAGGGTATGGCTACACCTTC
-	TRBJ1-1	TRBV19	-	CASSMQIMNTEAFF	TGTGCCAGTAGTATGCAGATCATGAACACTGAAGCTTTCTTT
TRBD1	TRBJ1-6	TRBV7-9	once	CASSLAGDSGSPLHF	TGTGCCAGCAGCTTGGCCGGGGACAGCGGCTCACCCCTCCACTTT
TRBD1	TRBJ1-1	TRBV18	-	CASSPSGGTEAFF	TGTGCCAGCTCACCTTCAGGGGGCACTGAAGCTTTCTTT
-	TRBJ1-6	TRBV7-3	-	CASSQGPTSPLHF	TGTGCCAGCAGCCAGGGCCCTACTTCACCCCTCCACTTT
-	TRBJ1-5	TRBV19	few	CASSIGDSYQPQHF	TGTGCCAGTAGTATAGGTGACAGTTATCAGCCCCAGCATTTT
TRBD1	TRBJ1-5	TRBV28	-	CASSPRDRARNQPQHF	TGTGCCAGCAGTCCCCGGGACAGGGCTCGCAATCAGCCCCAGCATTTT
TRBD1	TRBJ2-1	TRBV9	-	CASSVDPRTGSSYNEQFF	TGTGCCAGCAGCGTAGATCCCCGGACAGGCAGCTCCTACAATGAGCAGTTCTTC
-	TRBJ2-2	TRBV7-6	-	CASSSTATRDTGELFF	TGTGCCAGCAGCTCCACGGCAACACGGGACACCGGGGAGCTGTTTTTT
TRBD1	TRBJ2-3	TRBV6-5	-	CASVNRDRYTDTQYF	TGTGCCAGCGTAAACCGGGACAGGTACACAGATACGCAGTATTTT
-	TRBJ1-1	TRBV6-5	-	CASSTMDRMSEAFF	TGTGCCAGCAGTACCATGGACAGAATGTCTGAAGCTTTCTTT
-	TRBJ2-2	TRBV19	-	CASSLPLRTASNTGELFF	TGTGCCAGTAGTCTCCCGTTGAGGACAGCTTCGAACACCGGGGAGCTGTTTTTT
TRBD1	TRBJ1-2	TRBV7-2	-	CASSFFYRGEGYTF	TGTGCCAGCAGCTTTTTTTACAGGGGCGAAGGCTACACCTTC
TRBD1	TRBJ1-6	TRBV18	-	CASSPSRTGEFSPLHF	TGTGCCAGCTCACCTTCCCGGACAGGTGAATTTTCACCCCTCCACTTT
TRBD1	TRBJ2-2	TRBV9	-	CASSTTGVWNTGELFF	TGTGCCAGCAGCACAACAGGGGTGTGGAACACCGGGGAGCTGTTTTTT
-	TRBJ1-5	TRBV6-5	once	CASVVGNQPQHF	TGTGCCAGCGTTGTAGGCAATCAGCCCCAGCATTTT
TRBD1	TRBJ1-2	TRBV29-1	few	CSVPRTGGAYGYTF	TGCAGCGTGCCTCGGACAGGGGGCGCTTATGGCTACACCTTC
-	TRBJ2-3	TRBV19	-	CATSLGGPTSIDTQYF	TGTGCCACATCATTGGGGGGACCAACCTCGATAGATACGCAGTATTTT
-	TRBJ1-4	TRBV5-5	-	CASSLIATNEKLFF	TGTGCCAGCAGCTTAATAGCAACTAATGAAAAACTGTTTTTT
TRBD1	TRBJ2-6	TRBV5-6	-	CASSPSTGVTGANVLTF	TGTGCCAGCAGCCCCTCCACAGGGGTGACTGGGGCCAACGTCCTGACTTTC
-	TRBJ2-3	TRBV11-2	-	CASSLVADTQYF	TGTGCCAGCAGCTTAGTCGCAGATACGCAGTATTTT
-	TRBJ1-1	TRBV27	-	CASRDTGSTEAFF	TGTGCCAGCAGGGATACAGGGTCCACTGAAGCTTTCTTT
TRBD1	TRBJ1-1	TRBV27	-	CASRTGGQGGNTEAFF	TGTGCCAGCAGGACCGGGGGACAGGGTGGGAACACTGAAGCTTTCTTT
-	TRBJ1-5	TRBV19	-	CASSKGVDQPQHF	TGTGCCAGTAGTAAAGGGGTTGATCAGCCCCAGCATTTT
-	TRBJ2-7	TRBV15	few	CATSSRDLTAGPYEQYF	TGTGCCACCAGCAGCCGAGATCTGACTGCGGGCCCCTACGAGCAGTACTTC
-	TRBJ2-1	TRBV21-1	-	CASSKPSGQGSDEQFF	TGTGCCAGCAGCAAACCTTCGGGGCAGGGGAGCGATGAGCAGTTCTTC
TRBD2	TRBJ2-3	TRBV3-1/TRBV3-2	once	CASSQAPFSGVLPDTQYF	TGTGCCAGCAGCCAAGCGCCCTTCAGCGGGGTTTTACCAGATACGCAGTATTTT
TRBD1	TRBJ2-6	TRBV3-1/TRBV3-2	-	CASSRQGLGSGANVLTF	TGTGCCAGCAGCAGACAGGGGTTGGGGTCTGGGGCCAACGTCCTGACTTTC
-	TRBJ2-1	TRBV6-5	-	CASGASSYNEQFF	TGTGCCAGCGGGGCGAGCTCCTACAATGAGCAGTTCTTC
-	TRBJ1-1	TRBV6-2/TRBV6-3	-	CASSRWITYRVSEAFF	TGTGCCAGCAGCCGATGGATCACGTACAGGGTCTCTGAAGCTTTCTTT
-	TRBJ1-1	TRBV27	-	CASSFLSHSLEAFF	TGTGCCAGCAGTTTCCTTTCACACAGCCTTGAAGCTTTCTTT
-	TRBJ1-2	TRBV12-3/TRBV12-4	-	CASSQQGSRGYTF	TGTGCCAGCAGCCAGCAGGGATCCCGCGGCTACACCTTC
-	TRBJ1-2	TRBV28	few	CASSPWAGISGYTF	TGTGCCAGCAGTCCCTGGGCGGGGATCAGTGGCTACACCTTC
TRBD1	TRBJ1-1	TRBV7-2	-	CASSLAGFRIMGQGNTEAFF	TGTGCCAGCAGCTTAGCAGGTTTTCGTATTATGGGACAGGGGAACACTGAAGCTTTCTTT
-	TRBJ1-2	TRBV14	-	CASSQAGRGPRGYTF	TGTGCCAGCAGCCAAGCGGGCAGGGGCCCACGGGGCTACACCTTC
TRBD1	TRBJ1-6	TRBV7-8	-	CASSVWDRDNSPLHF	TGTGCCAGCAGCGTGTGGGACAGGGATAATTCACCCCTCCACTTT
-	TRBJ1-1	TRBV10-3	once	CAISDLRGFDPNTEAFF	TGTGCCATCAGTGACCTTAGAGGGTTTGACCCCAACACTGAAGCTTTCTTT
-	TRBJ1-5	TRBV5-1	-	CASSLDAGGLGQPQHF	TGCGCCAGCAGCTTGGATGCGGGAGGTCTAGGACAGCCCCAGCATTTT
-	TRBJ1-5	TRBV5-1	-	CASSSSGEGQDQPQHF	TGCGCCAGCAGCTCCTCGGGGGAAGGACAAGATCAGCCCCAGCATTTT
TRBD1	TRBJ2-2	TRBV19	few	CASRTGGAGGELFF	TGTGCCAGTCGGACAGGGGGCGCCGGCGGGGAGCTGTTTTTT
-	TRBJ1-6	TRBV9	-	CASSVETALESPLHF	TGTGCCAGCAGCGTAGAAACAGCATTGGAATCACCCCTCCACTTT
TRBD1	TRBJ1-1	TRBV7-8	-	CASSSTGVSTEAFF	TGTGCCAGCAGCTCGACAGGGGTCAGCACTGAAGCTTTCTTT
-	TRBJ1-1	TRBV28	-	CASRPAGETEAFF	TGTGCCAGCAGACCCGCAGGGGAGACTGAAGCTTTCTTT
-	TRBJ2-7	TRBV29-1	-	CSAGGRVQYEQYF	TGCAGCGCCGGTGGCAGGGTTCAGTACGAGCAGTACTTC
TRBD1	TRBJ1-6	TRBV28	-	CASSLYGTGNSPLHF	TGTGCCAGCAGTTTATATGGGACAGGGAATTCACCCCTCCACTTT
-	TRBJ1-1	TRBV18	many	CASSPERGEAFF	TGTGCCAGCTCACCAGAAAGGGGTGAAGCTTTCTTT
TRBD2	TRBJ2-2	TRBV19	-	CASSAGGVNTGELFF	TGTGCCAGTAGCGCGGGAGGGGTCAACACCGGGGAGCTGTTTTTT
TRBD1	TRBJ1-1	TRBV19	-	CASSMETTGMNTEAFF	TGTGCCAGTAGTATGGAAACGACAGGGATGAACACTGAAGCTTTCTTT
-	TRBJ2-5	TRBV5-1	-	CASSFDTPQTQYF	TGCGCCAGCAGCTTCGACACCCCGCAGACCCAGTACTTC
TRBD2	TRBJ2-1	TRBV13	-	CASSFSSGGHNEQFF	TGTGCCAGCAGCTTCTCTAGCGGGGGGCACAATGAGCAGTTCTTC
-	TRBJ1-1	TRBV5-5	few	CASSLDLTRANTEAFF	TGTGCCAGCAGCTTGGATCTAACCAGGGCGAACACTGAAGCTTTCTTT
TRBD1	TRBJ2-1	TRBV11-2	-	CASSFRQGSPNEQFF	TGTGCCAGCAGCTTTAGACAGGGGTCTCCCAATGAGCAGTTCTTC